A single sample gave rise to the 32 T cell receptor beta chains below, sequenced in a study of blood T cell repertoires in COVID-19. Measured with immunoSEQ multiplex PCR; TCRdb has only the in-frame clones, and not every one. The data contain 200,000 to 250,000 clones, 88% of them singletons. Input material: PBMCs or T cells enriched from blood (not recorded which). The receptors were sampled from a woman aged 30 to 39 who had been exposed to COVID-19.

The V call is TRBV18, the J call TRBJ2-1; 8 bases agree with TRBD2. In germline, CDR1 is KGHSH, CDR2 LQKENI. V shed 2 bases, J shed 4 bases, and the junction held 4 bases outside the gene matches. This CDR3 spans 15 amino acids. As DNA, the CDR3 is TGTGCCAGCTCACCAGGCGGGAGGCAGTACAATGAGCAGTTCTTC. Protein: CASSPGGRQYNEQFF.

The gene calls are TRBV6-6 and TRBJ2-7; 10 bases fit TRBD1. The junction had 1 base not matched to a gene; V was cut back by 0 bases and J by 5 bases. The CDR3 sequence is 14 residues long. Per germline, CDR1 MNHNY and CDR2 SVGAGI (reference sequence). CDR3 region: CASSYSGTGDEQYF. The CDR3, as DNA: TGTGCCAGCAGTTACTCCGGGACAGGGGACGAGCAGTACTTC.

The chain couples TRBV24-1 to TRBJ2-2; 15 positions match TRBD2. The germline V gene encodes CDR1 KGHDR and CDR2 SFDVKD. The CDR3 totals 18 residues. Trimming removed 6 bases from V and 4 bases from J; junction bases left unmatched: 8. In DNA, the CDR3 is TGTGCCACCAGTCCTCCCTGGGGACTAGCGGGAGGCACCGGGGAGCTGTTTTTT. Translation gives CATSPPWGLAGGTGELFF.

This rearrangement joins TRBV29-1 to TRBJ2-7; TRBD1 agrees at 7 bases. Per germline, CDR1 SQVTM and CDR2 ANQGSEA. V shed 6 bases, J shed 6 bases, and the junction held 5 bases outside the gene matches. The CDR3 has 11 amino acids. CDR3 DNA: TGCAGCGTCGACAGGGATCGCGAGCAGTACTTC. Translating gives CSVDRDREQYF.

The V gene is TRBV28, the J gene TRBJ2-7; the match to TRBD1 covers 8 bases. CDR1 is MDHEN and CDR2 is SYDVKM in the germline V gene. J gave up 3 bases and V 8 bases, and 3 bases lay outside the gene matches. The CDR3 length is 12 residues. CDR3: CASGGQGYEQYF. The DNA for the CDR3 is TGTGCCAGCGGAGGACAGGGCTACGAGCAGTACTTC.

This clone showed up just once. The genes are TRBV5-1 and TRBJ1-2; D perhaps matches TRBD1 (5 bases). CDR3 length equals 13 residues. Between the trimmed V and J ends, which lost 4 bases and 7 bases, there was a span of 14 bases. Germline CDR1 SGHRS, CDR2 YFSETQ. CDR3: CASSPPGMGGYTF. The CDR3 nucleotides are TGCGCCAGCAGCCCCCCAGGGATGGGTGGCTACACCTTC. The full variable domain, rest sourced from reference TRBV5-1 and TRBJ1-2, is KAGVTQTPRYLIKTRGQQVTLSCSPISGHRSVSWYQQTPGQGLQFLFEYFSETQRNKGNFPGRFSGRQFSNSRSEMNVSTLELGDSALYLCASSPPGMGGYTFGSGTRLTVV.

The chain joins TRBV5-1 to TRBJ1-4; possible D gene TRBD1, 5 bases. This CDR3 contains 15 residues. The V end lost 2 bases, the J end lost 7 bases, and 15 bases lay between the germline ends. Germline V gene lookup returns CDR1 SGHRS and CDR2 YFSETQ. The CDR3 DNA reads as TGCGCCAGCAGCTTTCTGGGGCAGGGTGGTGAAAAACTGTTTTTT. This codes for CASSFLGQGGEKLFF.

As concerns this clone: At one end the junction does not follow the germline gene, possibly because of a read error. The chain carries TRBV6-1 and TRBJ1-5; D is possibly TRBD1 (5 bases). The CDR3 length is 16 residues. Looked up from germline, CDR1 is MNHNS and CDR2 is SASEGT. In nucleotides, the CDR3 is TGTGCCAGCAGGGAAGACAGCTTTTGGGGCAATCAGCCCCAGCATTTT. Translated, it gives CASREDSFWGNQPQHF.

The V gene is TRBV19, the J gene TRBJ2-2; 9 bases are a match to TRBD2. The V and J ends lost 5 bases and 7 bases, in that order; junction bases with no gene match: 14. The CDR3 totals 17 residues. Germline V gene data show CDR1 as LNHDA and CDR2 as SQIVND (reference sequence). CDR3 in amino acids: CASSSTSSGISIGELFF. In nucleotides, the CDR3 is TGTGCCAGTAGTTCGACTTCTAGCGGGATTTCGATCGGGGAGCTGTTTTTT.

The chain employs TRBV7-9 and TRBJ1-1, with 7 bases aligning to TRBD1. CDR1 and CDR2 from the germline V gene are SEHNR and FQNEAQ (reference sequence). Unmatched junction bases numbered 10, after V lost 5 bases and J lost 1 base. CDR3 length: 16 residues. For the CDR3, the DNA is TGTGCCAGCAGCCGATGGGAGACAGGGAAGAACACTGAAGCTTTCTTT. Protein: CASSRWETGKNTEAFF.

This CDR3 reads CASSLARLAGGPRDEQYF. CDR3 in DNA: TGTGCCAGCAGCTTAGCGCGACTAGCGGGAGGGCCCCGGGACGAGCAGTACTTC. The gene calls are TRBV7-9 and TRBJ2-7; 14 bases align to TRBD2. The CDR3 covers 18 residues. V shed 0 bases and J 5 bases; nucleotides not matched to a gene: 9. Germline V CDR1 and CDR2: SEHNR, FQNEAQ (reference sequence).

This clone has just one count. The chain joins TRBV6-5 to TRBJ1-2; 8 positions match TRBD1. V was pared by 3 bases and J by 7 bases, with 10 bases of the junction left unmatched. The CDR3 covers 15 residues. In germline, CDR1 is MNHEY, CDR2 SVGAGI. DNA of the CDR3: TGTGCCAGCAGTTATCGGACAGGGTCAAGGAGTGGCTACACCTTC. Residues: CASSYRTGSRSGYTF.

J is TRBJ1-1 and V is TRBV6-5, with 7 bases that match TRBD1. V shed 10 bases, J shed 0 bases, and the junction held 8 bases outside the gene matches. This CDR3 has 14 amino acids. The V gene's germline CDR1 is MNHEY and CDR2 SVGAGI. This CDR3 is CATMNRGMNTEAFF. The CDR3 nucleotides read TGTGCCACCATGAACAGGGGTATGAACACTGAAGCTTTCTTT.

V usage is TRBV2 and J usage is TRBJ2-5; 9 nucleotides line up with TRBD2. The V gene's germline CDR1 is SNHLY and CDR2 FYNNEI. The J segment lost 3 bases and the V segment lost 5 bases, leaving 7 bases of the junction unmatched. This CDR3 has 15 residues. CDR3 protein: CASSFLASGEETQYF. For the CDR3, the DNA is TGTGCCAGCAGTTTCCTCGCTAGCGGGGAAGAGACCCAGTACTTC. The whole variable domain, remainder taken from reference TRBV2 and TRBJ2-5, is EPEVTQTPSHQVTQMGQEVILRCVPISNHLYFYWYRQILGQKVEFLVSFYNNEISEKSEIFDDQFSVERPDGSNFTLKIRSTKLEDSAMYFCASSFLASGEETQYFGPGTRLLVL.

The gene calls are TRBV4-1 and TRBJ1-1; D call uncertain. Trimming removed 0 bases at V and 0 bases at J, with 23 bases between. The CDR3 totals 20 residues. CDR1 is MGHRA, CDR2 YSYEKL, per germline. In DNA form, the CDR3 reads TGCGCCAGCAGCCAAGAAAATCGTAGGTGGTCGGGGAATTTGAACACTGAAGCTTTCTTT. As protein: CASSQENRRWSGNLNTEAFF.

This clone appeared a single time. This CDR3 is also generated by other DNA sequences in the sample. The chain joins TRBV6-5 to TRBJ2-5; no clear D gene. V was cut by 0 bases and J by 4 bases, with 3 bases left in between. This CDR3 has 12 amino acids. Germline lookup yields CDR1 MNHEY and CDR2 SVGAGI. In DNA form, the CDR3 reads TGTGCCAGCAGTTACTCGAGAGAGACCCAGTACTTC. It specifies CASSYSRETQYF.

The chain's CDR3 is CASSPKTPISTDTQYF. The DNA of the CDR3 is TGTGCCAGTAGTCCAAAGACTCCAATAAGCACAGATACGCAGTATTTT. The chain employs TRBV19 and TRBJ2-3; D is ambiguous. V lost 5 bases to trimming and J lost 0 bases, with 15 bases between them. The CDR3 length is 16 residues. The germline CDR1 and CDR2 sequences are LNHDA and SQIVND (reference sequence).

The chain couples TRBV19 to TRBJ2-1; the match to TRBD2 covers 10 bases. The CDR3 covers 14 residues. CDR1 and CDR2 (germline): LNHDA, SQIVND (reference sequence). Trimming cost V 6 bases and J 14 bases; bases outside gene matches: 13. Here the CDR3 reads CASRRTSGGSKEFF. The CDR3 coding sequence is TGTGCCAGTAGACGGACTAGCGGAGGCTCAAAGGAGTTCTTC.

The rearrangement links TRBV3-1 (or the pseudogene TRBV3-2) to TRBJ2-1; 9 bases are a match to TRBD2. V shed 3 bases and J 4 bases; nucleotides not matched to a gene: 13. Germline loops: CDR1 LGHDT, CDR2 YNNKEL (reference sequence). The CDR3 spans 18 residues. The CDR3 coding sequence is TGTGCCAGCAGCCACTTAAGGAGGGCGGGAGGGCCGTACAATGAGCAGTTCTTC. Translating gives CASSHLRRAGGPYNEQFF.

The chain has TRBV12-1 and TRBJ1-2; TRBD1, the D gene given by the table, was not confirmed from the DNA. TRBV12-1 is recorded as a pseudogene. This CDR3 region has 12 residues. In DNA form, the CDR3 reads TGTGCCAGCAGCGTCCCCTGGGGGCGCTACACCTTC. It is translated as CASSVPWGRYTF.

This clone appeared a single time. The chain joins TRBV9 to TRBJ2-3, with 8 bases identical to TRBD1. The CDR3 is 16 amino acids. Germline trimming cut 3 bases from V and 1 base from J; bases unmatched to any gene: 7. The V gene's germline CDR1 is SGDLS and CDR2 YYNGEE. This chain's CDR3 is CASSAKPGQGTDTQYF. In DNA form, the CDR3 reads TGTGCCAGCAGCGCCAAACCGGGACAGGGCACAGATACGCAGTATTTT.

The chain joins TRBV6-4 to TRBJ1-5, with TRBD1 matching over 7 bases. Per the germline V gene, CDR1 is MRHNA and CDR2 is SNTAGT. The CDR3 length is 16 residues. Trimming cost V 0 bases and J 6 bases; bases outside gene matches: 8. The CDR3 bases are TGTGCCAGCAGTGACTCGATCGAGGGGGCTCGTCAGCCCCAGCATTTT. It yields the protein CASSDSIEGARQPQHF.

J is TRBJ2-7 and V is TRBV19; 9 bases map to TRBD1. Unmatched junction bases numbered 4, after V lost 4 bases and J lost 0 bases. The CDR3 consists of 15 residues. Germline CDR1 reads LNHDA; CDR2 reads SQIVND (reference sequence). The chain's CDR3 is CASSTGTGTSYEQYF. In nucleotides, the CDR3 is TGTGCCAGTAGTACAGGGACAGGGACCTCCTACGAGCAGTACTTC. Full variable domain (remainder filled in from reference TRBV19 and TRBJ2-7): DGGITQSPKYLFRKEGQNVTLSCEQNLNHDAMYWYRQDPGQGLRLIYYSQIVNDFQKGDIAEGYSVSREKKESFPLTVTSAQKNPTAFYLCASSTGTGTSYEQYFGPGTRLTVT.

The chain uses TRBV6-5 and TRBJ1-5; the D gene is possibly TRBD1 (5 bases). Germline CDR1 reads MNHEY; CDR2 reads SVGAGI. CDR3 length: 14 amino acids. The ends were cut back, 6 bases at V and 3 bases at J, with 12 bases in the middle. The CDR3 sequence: CASRLTAYNQPQHF. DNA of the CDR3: TGTGCCAGCAGGTTGACAGCTTACAATCAGCCCCAGCATTTT.

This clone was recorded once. CDR3 DNA: TGTGCCACCCTCCCGTCTGGGGCCAACGTCCTGACTTTC. Its protein product is CATLPSGANVLTF. The chain recombines TRBV18 with TRBJ2-6; unclear D gene. CDR3 length: 13 amino acids. V dropped 10 bases and J dropped 1 base, with 8 bases sitting between them. Germline V lookup: CDR1 KGHSH, CDR2 LQKENI.

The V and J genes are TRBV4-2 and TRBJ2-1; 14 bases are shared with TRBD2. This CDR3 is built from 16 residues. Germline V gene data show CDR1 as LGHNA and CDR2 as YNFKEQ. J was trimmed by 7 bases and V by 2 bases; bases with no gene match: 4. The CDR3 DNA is TGTGCCAGCAGCCAACGACTAGCGGGAGGGCCAAATGAGCAGTTCTTC. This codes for CASSQRLAGGPNEQFF.

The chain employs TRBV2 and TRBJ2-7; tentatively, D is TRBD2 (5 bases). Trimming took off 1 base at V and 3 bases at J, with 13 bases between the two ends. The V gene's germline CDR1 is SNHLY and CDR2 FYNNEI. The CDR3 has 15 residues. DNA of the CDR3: TGTGCCAGCAGTGAAGGGACTCTACAAAACTACGAGCAGTACTTC. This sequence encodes CASSEGTLQNYEQYF. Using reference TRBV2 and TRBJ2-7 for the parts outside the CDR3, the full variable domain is EPEVTQTPSHQVTQMGQEVILRCVPISNHLYFYWYRQILGQKVEFLVSFYNNEISEKSEIFDDQFSVERPDGSNFTLKIRSTKLEDSAMYFCASSEGTLQNYEQYFGPGTRLTVT.

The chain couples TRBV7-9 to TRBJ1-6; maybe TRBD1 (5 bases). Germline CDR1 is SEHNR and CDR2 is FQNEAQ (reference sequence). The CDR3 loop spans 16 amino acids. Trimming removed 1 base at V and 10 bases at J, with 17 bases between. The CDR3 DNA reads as TGTGCCAGCAGCTTAGGAGTTGCAGGGCGTCGCTCACCCCTCCACTTT. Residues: CASSLGVAGRRSPLHF.

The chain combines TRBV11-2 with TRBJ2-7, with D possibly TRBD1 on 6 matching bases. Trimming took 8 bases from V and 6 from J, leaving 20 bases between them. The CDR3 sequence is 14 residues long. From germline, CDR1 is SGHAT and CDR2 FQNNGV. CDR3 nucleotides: TGTGCCAGCGCGATATTTGACAGGCAAGGCGAGCAGTACTTC. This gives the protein CASAIFDRQGEQYF.

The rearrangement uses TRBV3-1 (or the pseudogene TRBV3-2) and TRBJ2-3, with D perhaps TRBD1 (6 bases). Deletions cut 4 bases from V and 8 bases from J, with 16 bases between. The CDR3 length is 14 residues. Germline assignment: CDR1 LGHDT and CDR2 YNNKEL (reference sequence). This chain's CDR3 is CASSPGTTRSTQYF. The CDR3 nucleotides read TGTGCCAGCAGCCCCGGGACAACCCGGAGTACGCAGTATTTT.

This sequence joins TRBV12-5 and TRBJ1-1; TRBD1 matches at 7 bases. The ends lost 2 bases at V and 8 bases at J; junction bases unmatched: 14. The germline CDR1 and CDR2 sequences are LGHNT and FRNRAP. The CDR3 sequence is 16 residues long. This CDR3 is CASGLPRGTEMKEAFF. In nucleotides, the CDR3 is TGTGCTAGTGGTTTGCCCCGCGGGACAGAGATGAAGGAAGCTTTCTTT.

The CDR3: CASSSNRGFNTF. The CDR3 DNA reads as TGTGCCAGCAGTTCAAACAGGGGGTTCAACACCTTC. The chain recombines TRBV28 with TRBJ1-2; 8 bases fit TRBD1. CDR1 and CDR2 from the germline V gene are MDHEN and SYDVKM. This CDR3 is 12 amino acids long. Trimming took 4 bases from V and 12 from J; bases not matched to a gene: 7.